This T cell receptor beta chain came from a study of blood T cell repertoires in COVID-19. Across the study: Samples of COVID-19 (acute and convalescent) were obtained from the United States, Italy and Spain. In each case, the material was cDNA or gDNA derived from T cells, B-cell-depleted T cells, or PBMCs.

As originally analysed: Amplification with reference gene primers provided the estimates of nucleated cell counts. Assay used: immunoSEQ multiplex PCR; TCRdb lists only in-frame clones, some missing. Clonal size and the V and J genes are those of that table, whereas D and trimming came from the DNA. The table shows 120,000 to 150,000 clones, with roughly 80% occurring only once. Germline V CDR1 and CDR2: SGHRS, YFSETQ. The ends were cut back, 6 bases at V and 1 base at J, with 12 bases in the middle. This CDR3 has 14 amino acids. The chain links TRBV5-1 to TRBJ2-3; possible D gene TRBD2, 5 bases. This clonotype originated in a woman aged 80 or over in a cohort sampled during active or convalescent COVID-19. The specimen was peripheral blood. For the CDR3, the DNA is TGCGCCAGCAAGCGGAGCTCTGGCACAGATACGCAGTATTTT. Translating it yields CASKRSSGTDTQYF.